This T cell receptor (beta chain) was identified in a study of cytomegalovirus exposure and HLA in healthy donors. Findings and caveats of the study: Researchers catalogued about 150 TCR beta chains as cytomegalovirus-associated. A later analysis reportedly identified an Asian-associated ancestry cluster as carrying fewer N-insertions than the approximately 710-donor mean. In an earlier analysis, about 90% or about 30%: the productive usage of most TCR beta V segments. Later analysis indicated greater clonal expansion among HLA-associated TCR beta chains than among equally common other chains.

This clone was recorded a few times. What it binds is unknown. The CDR3 covers 15 residues. V was shortened by 6 bases and J by 6 bases, with 17 bases between the two germline ends. Per germline, CDR1 SGHTA and CDR2 FQGTGA. 60 Vbeta and 13 Jbeta primers were used in PCR. Sequenced by immunoSEQ multiplex PCR; TCRdb stores in-frame clones only, minus some. The sample shows around 140,000 clones, approximately 78% of them seen only once. Sequencing was carried out using PBMCs. This TCR derives from a female donor in good health and CMV-seronegative. V and J are TRBV7-3 and TRBJ1-4; no clear D gene. The CDR3 protein is CASRTHLNWDEKLFF. The DNA of the CDR3 is TGTGCCAGCAGGACACATCTAAACTGGGATGAAAAACTGTTTTTT.